The clone carrying this TCR beta chain showed up just a few times. The antigen is undetermined. The CDR3 totals 15 residues. The junction had 5 bases not matched to a gene; V was cut back by 4 bases and J by 2 bases. From germline, CDR1 is SGHAT and CDR2 FQNNGV. This entry comes from a study of beta chain features in type 1 diabetes. TCRB transcripts that were expressed got sequenced, as all of the isolated RNA had been reverse transcribed. Profiling relied on immunoSEQ multiplex PCR, and the TCRdb table lists in-frame clones only, not all of them. The sample consists of 900,000 or so clones, about 17% of them appearing once. Study conclusions and caveats: The study found that naive, central memory and Treg TCRB repertoires appeared more similar in patients than in healthy donors. Shorter TCRB CDR3s, moderately but significantly so, marked every one of the four CD4+ subsets in Type 1 diabetes patients. Junctions at VDJ sites from type 1 diabetes patients had fewer insertions and more deletions.

This clonotype was obtained from a woman in her late teens or twenties in good health. The gene calls are TRBV11-2 and TRBJ2-1; 7 bases line up with TRBD2. Sequencing used naive CD4+ T cells from blood. The CDR3 DNA reads as TGTGCCAGCAGCTCATTACTAGCGACCTACAATGAGCAGTTCTTC. This sequence encodes CASSSLLATYNEQFF.